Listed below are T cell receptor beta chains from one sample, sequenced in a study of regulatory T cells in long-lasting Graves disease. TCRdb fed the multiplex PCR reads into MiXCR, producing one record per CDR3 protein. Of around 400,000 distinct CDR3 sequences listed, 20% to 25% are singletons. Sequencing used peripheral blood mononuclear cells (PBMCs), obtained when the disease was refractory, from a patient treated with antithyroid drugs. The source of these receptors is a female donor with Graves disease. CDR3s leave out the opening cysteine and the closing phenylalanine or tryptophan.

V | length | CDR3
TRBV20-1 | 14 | SATQFGVGGSYEQY
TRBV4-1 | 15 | ASSQGMKGGSNQPQH
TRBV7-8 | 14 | ASSPLTGPHNTEVF
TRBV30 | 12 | AWSHPDPRQTQY
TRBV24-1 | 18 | ATSDPIGLAGGPHTGELF
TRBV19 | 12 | ASSIRGRAETQY
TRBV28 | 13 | ASSTGAPRNYEQY
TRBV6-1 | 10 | ASSGQNQPQH
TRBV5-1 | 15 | ASSLAESSGSRGEQF
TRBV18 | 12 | ASSPWVGGDGYT
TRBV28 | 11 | ASTGQPNQPQH
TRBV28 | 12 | ASSLAAQNTEAF
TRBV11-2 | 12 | ASSLAGRSYEQY
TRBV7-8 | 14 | ASSLSLAAIQETQY
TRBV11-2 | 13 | ASSLEGHLTYEQY
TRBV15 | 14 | ATSRDPSGNGETQY
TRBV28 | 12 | ASRPGQASYEQY
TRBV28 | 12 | ASSLSLNTGELF
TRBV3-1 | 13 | ASSQPTVLYNEQF
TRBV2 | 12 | ASSVRKNQNGYT
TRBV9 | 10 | ASSVVGGEQY
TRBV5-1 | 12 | ASSVGQGANTIY
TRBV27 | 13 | ASSFHSDRGETQY
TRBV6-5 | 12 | ASSYAGVSSEQY
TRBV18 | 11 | ASTDGHTGELF
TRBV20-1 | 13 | SASPGASAKNIQY
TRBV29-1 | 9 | SGTRGGEAF
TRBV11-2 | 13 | ASSLGQGASYEQY
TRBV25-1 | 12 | ASSDGDYNSPLH
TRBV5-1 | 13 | ASSLKGFMNTEAF
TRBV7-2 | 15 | ASSLASGETGTYEQY
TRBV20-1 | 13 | SATPGFLRSSEQY
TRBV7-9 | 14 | ASSLLTGGFFSEQY
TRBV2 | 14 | ASSFTSTTGGQPQH
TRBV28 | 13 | ASSSSGSAYNEQF
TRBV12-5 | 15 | ASGLTASQTVMGTQY
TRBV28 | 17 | ASSSTLTTPGQQNYGYT
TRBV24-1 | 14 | ATSDPSGRARETQY
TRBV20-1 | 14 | SARVFRAGSSYEQY
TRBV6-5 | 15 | ASSYSTGQGTNYGYT
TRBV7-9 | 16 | ASSLGPPRGGLVETQY
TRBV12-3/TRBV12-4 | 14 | ASGNRASSYNSPLH
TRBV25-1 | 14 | ASSGSPGQGAPGAF
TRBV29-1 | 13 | SVEGVGDSNYGYT
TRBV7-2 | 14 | ASSSEAGAGSYEQY
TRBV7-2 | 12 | ASSLDMGFYGYT
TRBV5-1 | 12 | ASKPTGSGETQY
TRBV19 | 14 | ASSIGASGSTETQY
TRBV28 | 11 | ASSSSLSTEAF
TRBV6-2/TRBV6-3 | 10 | ASRGTSDTQY
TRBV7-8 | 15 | ASSLKQGLNSNQPQH
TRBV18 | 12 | ASPPLDRHTEAF
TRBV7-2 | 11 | ASSSGLNTEAF
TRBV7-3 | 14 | ASSAHIAGGRNEQF
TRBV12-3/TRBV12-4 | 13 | ASKGDRVGGNTIY
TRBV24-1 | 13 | ATSVLAGSYNEQF
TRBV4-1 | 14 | ASSQEIAGHQETQY
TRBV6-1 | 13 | ASSDSGYSNQPQH
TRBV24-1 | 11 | ATSDFVVGTQY